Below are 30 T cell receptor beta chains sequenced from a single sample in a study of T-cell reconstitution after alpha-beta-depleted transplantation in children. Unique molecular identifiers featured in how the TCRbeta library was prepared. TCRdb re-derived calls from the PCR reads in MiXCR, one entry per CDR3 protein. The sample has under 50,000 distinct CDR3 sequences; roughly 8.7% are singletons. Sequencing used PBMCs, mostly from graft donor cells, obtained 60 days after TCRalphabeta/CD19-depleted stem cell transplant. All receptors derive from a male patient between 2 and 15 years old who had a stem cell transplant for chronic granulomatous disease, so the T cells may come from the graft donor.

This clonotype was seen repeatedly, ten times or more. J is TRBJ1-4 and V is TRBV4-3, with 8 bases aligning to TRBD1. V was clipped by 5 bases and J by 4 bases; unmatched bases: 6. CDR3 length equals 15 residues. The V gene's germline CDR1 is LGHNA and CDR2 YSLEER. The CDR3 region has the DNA TGCGCCAGCAGCTACGGACAGGGAAGTAATGAAAAACTGTTTTTT. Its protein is CASSYGQGSNEKLFF.

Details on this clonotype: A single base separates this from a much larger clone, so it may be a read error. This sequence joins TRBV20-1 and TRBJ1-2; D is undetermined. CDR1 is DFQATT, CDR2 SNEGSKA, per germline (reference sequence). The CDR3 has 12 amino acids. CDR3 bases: TGCAGTGCTAGCAGAGGAATCTATGGCTACCCCTTC. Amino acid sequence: CSASRGIYGYPF.

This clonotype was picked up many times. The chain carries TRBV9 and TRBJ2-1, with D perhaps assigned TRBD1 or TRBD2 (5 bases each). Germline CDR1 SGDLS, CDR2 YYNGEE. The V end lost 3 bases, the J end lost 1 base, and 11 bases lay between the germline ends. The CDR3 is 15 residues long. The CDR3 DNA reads TGTGCCAGCAGCGCCGGGACCCTATCCTACAATGAGCAGTTCTTC. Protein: CASSAGTLSYNEQFF.

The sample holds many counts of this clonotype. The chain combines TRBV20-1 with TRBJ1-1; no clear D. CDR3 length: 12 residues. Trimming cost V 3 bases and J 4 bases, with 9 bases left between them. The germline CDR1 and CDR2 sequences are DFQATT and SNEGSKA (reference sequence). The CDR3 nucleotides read TGCAGTGCTAGCTACGTGGGCACTGAAGCTTTCTTT. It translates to CSASYVGTEAFF.

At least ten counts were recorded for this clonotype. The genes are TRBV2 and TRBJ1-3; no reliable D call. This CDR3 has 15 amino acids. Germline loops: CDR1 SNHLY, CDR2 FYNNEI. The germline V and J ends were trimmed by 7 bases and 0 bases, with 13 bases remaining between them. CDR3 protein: CASKSSPSSGNTIYF. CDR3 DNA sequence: TGTGCCAGCAAGTCAAGCCCCAGCTCTGGAAACACCATATATTTT.

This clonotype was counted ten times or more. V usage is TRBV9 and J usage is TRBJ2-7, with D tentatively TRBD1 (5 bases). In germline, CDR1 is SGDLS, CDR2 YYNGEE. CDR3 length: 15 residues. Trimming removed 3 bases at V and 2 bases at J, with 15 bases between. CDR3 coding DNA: TGTGCCAGCAGCGGAACCCCAGGGCCCGCCTACGAGCAGTACTTC. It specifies CASSGTPGPAYEQYF.

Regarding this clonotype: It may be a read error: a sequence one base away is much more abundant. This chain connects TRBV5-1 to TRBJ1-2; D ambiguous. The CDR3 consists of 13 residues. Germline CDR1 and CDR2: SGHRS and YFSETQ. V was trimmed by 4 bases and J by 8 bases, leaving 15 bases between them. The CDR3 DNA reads TGCGCCAGCAGCCCACGGACTCGAGCGGGCTACACCTTC. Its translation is CASSPRTRAGYTF.

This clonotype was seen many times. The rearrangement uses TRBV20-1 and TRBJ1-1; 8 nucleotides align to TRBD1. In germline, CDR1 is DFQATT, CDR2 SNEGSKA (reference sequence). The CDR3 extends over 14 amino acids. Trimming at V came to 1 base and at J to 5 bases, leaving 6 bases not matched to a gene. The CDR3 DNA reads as TGCAGTGCTAGAGTGGCGACAGGGGCTACTGAAGCTTTCTTT. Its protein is CSARVATGATEAFF.

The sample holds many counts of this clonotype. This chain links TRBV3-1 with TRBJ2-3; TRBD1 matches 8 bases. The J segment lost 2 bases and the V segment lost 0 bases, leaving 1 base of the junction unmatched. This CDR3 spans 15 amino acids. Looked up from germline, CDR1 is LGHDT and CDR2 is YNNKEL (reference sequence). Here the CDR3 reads CASSQEDRATDTQYF. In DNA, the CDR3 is TGTGCCAGCAGCCAAGAGGACAGGGCCACAGATACGCAGTATTTT.

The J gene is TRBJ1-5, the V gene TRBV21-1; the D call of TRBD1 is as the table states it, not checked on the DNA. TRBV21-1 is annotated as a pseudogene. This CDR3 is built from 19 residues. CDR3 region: CASSKEPDRIATTTTPQHF. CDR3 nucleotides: TGTGCCAGCAGCAAAGAACCGGACAGAATAGCAACCACCACCACACCCCAGCATTTT.

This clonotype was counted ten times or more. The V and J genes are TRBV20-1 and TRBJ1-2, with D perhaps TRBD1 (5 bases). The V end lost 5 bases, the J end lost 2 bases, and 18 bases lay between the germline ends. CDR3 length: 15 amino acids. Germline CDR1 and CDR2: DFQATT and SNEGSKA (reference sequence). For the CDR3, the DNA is TGCAGTGCTCTCTACACCGGGACCGGGAACTATGGCTACACCTTC. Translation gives CSALYTGTGNYGYTF.

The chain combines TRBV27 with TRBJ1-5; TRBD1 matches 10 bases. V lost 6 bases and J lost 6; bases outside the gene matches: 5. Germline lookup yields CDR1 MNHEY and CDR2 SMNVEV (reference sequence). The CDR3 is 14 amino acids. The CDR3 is CASSSGTGVQPQHF. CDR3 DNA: TGTGCCAGCAGCTCCGGGACAGGGGTTCAGCCCCAGCATTTT.

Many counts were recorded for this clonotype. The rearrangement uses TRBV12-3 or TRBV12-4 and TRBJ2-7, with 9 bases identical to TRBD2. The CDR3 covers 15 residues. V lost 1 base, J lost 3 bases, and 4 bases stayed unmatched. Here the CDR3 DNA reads TGTGCCAGCAGTTTAGGGCTAGCGGGACTCTACGAGCAGTACTTC. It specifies CASSLGLAGLYEQYF.

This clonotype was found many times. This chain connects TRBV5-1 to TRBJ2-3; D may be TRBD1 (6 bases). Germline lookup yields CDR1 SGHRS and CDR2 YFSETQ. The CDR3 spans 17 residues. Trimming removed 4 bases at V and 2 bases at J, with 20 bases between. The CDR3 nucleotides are TGCGCCAGCAGCGGCAACCCCGGGACACAACTCACAGATACGCAGTATTTT. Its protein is CASSGNPGTQLTDTQYF.

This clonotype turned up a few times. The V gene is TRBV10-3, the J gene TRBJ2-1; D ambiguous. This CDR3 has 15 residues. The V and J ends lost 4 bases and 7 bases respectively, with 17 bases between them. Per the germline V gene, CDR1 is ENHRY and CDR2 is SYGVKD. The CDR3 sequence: CAISGVSWGTNEQFF. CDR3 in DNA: TGTGCCATCAGTGGCGTTTCGTGGGGTACAAATGAGCAGTTCTTC.

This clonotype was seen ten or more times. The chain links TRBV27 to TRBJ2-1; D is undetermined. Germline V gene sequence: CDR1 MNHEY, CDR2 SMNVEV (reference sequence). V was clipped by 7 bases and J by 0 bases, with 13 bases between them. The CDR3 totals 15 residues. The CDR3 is CASKVRAVSYNEQFF. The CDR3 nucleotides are TGTGCCAGCAAAGTTAGGGCAGTCTCCTACAATGAGCAGTTCTTC.

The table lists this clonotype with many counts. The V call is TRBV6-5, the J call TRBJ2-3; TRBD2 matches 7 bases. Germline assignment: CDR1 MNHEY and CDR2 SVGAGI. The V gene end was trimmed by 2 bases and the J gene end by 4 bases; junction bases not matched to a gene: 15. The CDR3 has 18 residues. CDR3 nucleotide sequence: TGTGCCAGCAGTTACAGCCGAGCGGGTCGCGGGAGTGCAGATACGCAGTATTTT. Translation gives CASSYSRAGRGSADTQYF.

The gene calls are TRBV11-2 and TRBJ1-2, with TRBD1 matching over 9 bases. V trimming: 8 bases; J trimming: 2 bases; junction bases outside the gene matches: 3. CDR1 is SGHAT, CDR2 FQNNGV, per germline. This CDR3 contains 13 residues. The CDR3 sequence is CASGDRVNYGYTF. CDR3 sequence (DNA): TGTGCCAGCGGGGACAGGGTGAACTATGGCTACACCTTC.

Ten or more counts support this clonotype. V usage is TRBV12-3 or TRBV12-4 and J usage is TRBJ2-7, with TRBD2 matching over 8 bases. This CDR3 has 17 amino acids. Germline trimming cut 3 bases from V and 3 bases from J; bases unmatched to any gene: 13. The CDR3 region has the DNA TGTGCCAGCAGTTTCGAGCGGGAGTTGGACCGGGACTACGAGCAGTACTTC. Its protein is CASSFERELDRDYEQYF.

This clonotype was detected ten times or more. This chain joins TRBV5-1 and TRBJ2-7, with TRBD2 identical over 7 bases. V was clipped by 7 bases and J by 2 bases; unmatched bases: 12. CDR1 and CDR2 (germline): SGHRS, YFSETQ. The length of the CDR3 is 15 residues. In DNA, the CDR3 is TGCGCCAGCCGTACCGGGACTACCTCAACCTACGAGCAGTACTTC. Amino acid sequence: CASRTGTTSTYEQYF.

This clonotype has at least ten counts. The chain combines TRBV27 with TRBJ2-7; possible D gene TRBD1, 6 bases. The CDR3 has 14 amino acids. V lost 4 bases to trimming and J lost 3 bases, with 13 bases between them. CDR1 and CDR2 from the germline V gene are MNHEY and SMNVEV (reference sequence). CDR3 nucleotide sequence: TGTGCCAGCAGTTATGCCCCACAGGGCTACGAGCAGTACTTC. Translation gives CASSYAPQGYEQYF.

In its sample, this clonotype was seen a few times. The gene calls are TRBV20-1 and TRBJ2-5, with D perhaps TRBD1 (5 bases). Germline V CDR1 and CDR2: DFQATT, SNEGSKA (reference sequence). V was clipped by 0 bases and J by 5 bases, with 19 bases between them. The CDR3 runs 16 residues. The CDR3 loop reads CSARDWGVQTRETQYF. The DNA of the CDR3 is TGCAGTGCTAGAGATTGGGGCGTTCAAACCCGGGAGACCCAGTACTTC.

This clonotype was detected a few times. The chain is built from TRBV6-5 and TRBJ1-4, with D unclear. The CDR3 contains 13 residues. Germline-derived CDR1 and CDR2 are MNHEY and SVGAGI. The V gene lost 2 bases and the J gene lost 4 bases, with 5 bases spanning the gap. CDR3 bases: TGTGCCAGCAGTTACAAAAATAATGAAAAACTGTTTTTT. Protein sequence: CASSYKNNEKLFF.

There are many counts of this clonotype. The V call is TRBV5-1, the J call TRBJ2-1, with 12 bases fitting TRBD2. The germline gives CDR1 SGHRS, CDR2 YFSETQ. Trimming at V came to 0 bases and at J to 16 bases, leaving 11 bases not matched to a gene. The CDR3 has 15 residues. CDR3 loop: CASSLELAGGRGSFF. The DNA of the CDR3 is TGCGCCAGCAGCTTGGAACTAGCGGGAGGTCGAGGTTCTTTCTTC.

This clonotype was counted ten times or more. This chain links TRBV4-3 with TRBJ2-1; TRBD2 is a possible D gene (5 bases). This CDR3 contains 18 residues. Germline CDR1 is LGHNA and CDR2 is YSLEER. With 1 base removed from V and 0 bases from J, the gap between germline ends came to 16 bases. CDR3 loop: CASSQGYASWTSYNEQFF. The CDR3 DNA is TGCGCCAGCAGCCAAGGCTATGCTAGCTGGACCTCCTACAATGAGCAGTTCTTC.

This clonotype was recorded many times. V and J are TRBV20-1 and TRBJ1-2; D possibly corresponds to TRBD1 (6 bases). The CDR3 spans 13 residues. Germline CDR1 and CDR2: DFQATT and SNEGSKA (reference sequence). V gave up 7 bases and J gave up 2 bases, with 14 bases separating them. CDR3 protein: CSVGGGLNYGYTF. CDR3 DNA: TGCAGTGTCGGGGGGGGCCTAAACTATGGCTACACCTTC.

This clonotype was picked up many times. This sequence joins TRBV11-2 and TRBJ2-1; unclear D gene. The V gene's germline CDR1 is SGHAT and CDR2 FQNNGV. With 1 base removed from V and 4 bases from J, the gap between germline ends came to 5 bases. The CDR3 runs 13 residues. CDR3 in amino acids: CASSLGYYNEQFF. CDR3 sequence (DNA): TGTGCCAGCAGCTTAGGGTATTACAATGAGCAGTTCTTC.

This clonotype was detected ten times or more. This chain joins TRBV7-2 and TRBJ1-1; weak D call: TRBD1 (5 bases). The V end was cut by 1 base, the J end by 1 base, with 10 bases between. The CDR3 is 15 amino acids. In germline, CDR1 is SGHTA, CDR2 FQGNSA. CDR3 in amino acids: CASSLVGLPNTEAFF. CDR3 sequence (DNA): TGTGCCAGCAGCTTAGTGGGGCTGCCGAACACTGAAGCTTTCTTT. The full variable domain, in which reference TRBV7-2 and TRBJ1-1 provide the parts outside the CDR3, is GAGVSQSPSNKVTEKGKDVELRCDPISGHTALYWYRQSLGQGLEFLIYFQGNSAPDKSGLPSDRFSAERTGGSVSTLTIQRTQQEDSAVYLCASSLVGLPNTEAFFGQGTRLTVV.

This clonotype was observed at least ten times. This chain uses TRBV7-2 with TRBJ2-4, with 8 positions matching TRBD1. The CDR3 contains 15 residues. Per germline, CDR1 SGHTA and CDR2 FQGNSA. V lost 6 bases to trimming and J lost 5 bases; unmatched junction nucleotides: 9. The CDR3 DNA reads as TGTGCCAGCAGACTAACCAGGGGGCGCGAAAACATTCAGTACTTC. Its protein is CASRLTRGRENIQYF.

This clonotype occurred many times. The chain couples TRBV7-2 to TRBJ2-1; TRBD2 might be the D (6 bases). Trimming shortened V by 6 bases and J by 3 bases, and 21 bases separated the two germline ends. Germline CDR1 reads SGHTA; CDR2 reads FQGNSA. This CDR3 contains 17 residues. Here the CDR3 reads CASSPPLSGPGYNEQFF. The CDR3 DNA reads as TGTGCCAGCAGTCCTCCCCTCAGCGGGCCTGGCTACAATGAGCAGTTCTTC.